This T cell receptor beta chain was captured in a study of blood T cell repertoires in COVID-19. Study-wide context: Samples taken during acute and convalescent COVID-19 were collected in the United States, Italy and Spain.

In the original processing: Reference gene primer amplification in the assay estimated nucleated cell counts. Produced via immunoSEQ multiplex PCR; TCRdb's table is partial and in-frame only. The V and J calls and clone size come from that table; D and trimming were worked out from the DNA. The table has roughly 200,000 clones, roughly four fifths seen once. It was during active infection that Seattle patients were enrolled and then longitudinally followed. Germline V gives CDR1 SGDLS, CDR2 YYNGEE. V shed 1 base and J 4 bases; nucleotides not matched to a gene: 7. This CDR3 has 15 amino acids. The TCR originated in a woman aged 40 to 55 with COVID-19, enrolled during active disease. The chain carries TRBV9 and TRBJ1-1, with 7 bases that match TRBD1. Sequencing was done on a sample of peripheral blood. The CDR3 loop reads CASSVSPAGGTEAFF. CDR3 coding DNA: TGTGCCAGCAGCGTATCCCCCGCAGGGGGCACTGAAGCTTTCTTT.